This T cell receptor beta chain emerged from a study of shared clonotypes between healthy human individuals. The CDR3 is made up of 16 amino acids. Germline assignment: CDR1 SGDLS and CDR2 YYNGEE. The V and J ends lost 4 bases and 0 bases respectively, with 13 bases between them. This clone appeared a few times. Generated by immunoSEQ multiplex PCR, the TCRdb table keeps only in-frame clones and is missing some. Of around 2.5 million clones in the sample, more than 85% were seen once. Splitting the CD4+ cells yielded a CD45RA+ naive subset and a CD45RA-negative memory subset. The sequence came from a man between 18 and 35 years old in good health. Some clones in this sample may be carry-over from other donors' samples. The specimen was naive CD4+ T cells from PBMCs. Subset indicated: CD45RA+ positively selected. This rearrangement joins TRBV9 to TRBJ1-4, with D maybe TRBD1 (6 bases). The CDR3 DNA reads as TGTGCCAGCAGCCCAGGGGCGGGGGCAACTAATGAAAAACTGTTTTTT. Translating it yields CASSPGAGATNEKLFF.